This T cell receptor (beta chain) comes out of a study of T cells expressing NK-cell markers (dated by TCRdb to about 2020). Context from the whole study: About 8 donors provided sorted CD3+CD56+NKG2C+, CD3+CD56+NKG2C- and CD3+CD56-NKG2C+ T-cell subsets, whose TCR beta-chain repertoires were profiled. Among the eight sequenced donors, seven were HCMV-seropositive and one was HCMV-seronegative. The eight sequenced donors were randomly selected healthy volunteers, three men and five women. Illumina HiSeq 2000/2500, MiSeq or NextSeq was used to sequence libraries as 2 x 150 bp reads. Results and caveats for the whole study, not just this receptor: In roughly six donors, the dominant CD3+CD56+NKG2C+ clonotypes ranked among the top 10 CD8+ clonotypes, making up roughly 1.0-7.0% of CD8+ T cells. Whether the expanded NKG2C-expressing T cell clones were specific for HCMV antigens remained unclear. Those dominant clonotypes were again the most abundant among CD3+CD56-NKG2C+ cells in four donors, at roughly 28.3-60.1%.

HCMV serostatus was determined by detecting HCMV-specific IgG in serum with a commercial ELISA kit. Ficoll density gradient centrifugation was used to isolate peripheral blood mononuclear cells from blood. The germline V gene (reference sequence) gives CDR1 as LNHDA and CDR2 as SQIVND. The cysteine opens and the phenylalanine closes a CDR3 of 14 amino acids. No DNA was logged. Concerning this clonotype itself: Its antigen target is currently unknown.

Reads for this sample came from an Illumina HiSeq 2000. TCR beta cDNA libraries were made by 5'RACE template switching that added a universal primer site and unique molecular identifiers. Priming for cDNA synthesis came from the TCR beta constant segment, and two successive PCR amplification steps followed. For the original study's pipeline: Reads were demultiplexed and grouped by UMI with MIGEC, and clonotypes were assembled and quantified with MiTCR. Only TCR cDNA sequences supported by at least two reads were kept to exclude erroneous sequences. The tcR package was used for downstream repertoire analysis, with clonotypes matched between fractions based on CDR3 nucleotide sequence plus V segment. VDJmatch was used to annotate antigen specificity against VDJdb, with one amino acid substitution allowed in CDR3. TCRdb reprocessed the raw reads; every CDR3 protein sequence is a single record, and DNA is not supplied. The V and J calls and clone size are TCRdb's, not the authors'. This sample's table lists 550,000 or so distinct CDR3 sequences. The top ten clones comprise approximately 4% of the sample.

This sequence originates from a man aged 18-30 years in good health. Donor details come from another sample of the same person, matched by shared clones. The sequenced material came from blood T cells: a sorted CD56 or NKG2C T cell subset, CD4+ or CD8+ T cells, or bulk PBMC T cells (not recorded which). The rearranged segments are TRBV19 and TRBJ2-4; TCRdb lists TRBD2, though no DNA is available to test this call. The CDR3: CASSPLTAKNIQYF.